This paragraph reports one T cell receptor (beta chain). What it binds is unknown. This record comes from a study of OX40 agonist ivuxolimab in advanced cancers. Overall study results and limits: Average numbers of expanded clones were greater in CD8+ T cells than in CD4+. Partial responders dosed at 0.1-3.0 mg/kg displayed clonal expansion ranking among the lowest.

Some clones are missing from TCRdb's copy, which holds only in-frame ones; the method was immunoSEQ multiplex PCR. The sample yields tens of thousands of clones, 65% to 85% seen once. This CDR3 comprises 16 residues. Germline V gene lookup returns CDR1 SGHKS and CDR2 YYEKEE (reference sequence). J gave up 9 bases and V 0 bases, and 11 bases lay outside the gene matches. Autoimmune disease history or systemic immunosuppression excluded patients. Samples were taken at baseline and on day 1 of cycles 4 and 7. Sequenced here: CD4+ or CD8+ T cells sorted from blood, sampled in a trial of the OX40 agonist ivuxolimab. The clonotype comes from an adult with an advanced solid tumor such as melanoma, head and neck, liver or kidney cancer. The genes are TRBV5-5 and TRBJ1-4, with TRBD1 matching over 7 bases. CDR3 in DNA: TGTGCCAGCAGCTTGGATTGGACAGGTTCACCTAAAAAACTGTTTTTT. Translating it yields CASSLDWTGSPKKLFF.